The rows below give T cell receptor beta chains drawn from one sample of a study of cytomegalovirus exposure and HLA in healthy donors. The table came from immunoSEQ multiplex PCR; TCRdb's copy has only in-frame clones and leaves some out. The data contain hundreds of thousands of clones, roughly two thirds of them singletons. Sequences were obtained from PBMCs. The source of these receptors is a female donor in good health and CMV-seronegative. The CDR3 runs from the conserved cysteine through the conserved F or W. D genes are given only for firm matches. Some rows mark clone size as missing; the rest say once, few, many or name a class of expanded clone.

cdr3_nt cdr3_aa j_call v_call clone_size d_call
TGTGCCAGCGAAGGGGAAGGGGGCCAAGAGACCCAGTACTTC CASEGEGGQETQYF TRBJ2-5 TRBV11-3 few NA
TGTGCTAGTGGTTTGAGCCTAGCCTACGAGCAGTACTTC CASGLSLAYEQYF TRBJ2-7 TRBV12-5 NA NA
TGCGCCAGCAGCTTGGTTACAGGGGGGAATAATTCACCCCTCCACTTT CASSLVTGGNNSPLHF TRBJ1-6 TRBV5-1 NA TRBD1
TGTGCCAGCAGTCGACTCCATCCCTCCTACAATGAGCAGTTCTTC CASSRLHPSYNEQFF TRBJ2-1 TRBV6-5 NA NA
TGTGCCAGTAAACCACCAATCGGGGAGCAGTACTTC CASKPPIGEQYF TRBJ2-5 TRBV19 once NA
TGCGCCAGCAGCTGGCGCGGGGCCCCTGCTGAAGCTTTCTTT CASSWRGAPAEAFF TRBJ1-1 TRBV5-1 NA NA
TGTGCCAGCGAAAAACATCAGGGGAGCAATGAGCAGTTCTTC CASEKHQGSNEQFF TRBJ2-1 TRBV27 NA NA
TGTGCCACCTTAGCGGGGAGCTCCTACAATGAGCAGTTCTTC CATLAGSSYNEQFF TRBJ2-1 TRBV28 NA TRBD2
TGTGCCATCAGCGGGACAACCGCGAACACTGAAGCTTTCTTT CAISGTTANTEAFF TRBJ1-1 TRBV10-3 NA NA
TGTGCCAGCAGCCGCGGACAGGAAGGGAATCAGCCCCAGCATTTT CASSRGQEGNQPQHF TRBJ1-5 TRBV11-2 few TRBD1
TGTGCCAGCAGCCTAGACTTGAACACTGAAGCTTTCTTT CASSLDLNTEAFF TRBJ1-1 TRBV6-5 NA NA
TGTGCCAGCAAGGGGGGGGACACTGAAGCTTTCTTT CASKGGDTEAFF TRBJ1-1 TRBV7-2 NA NA
TGTGCCAGTAGTAATGGACTAGCGGCCTCCTACGAGCAGTACTTC CASSNGLAASYEQYF TRBJ2-7 TRBV19 once TRBD2
TGTGCCAGCAGCGCTTCTAGTGACAATGAGCAGTTCTTC CASSASSDNEQFF TRBJ2-1 TRBV9 NA NA
TGTGCCAGCAGCCAGGCGGCGGGAGAATACAATGAGCAGTTCTTC CASSQAAGEYNEQFF TRBJ2-1 TRBV7-2 NA TRBD2
TGTGCTAGCAGCTTATCAACCTCCTACGAGCAGTACTTC CASSLSTSYEQYF TRBJ2-7 TRBV7-7 NA NA
TGTGCCTGGAAGGGAGGGTCGGGTCTAGGGGATTCACCCCTCCACTTT CAWKGGSGLGDSPLHF TRBJ1-6 TRBV30 NA NA
TGTGCCAGCTCACCACAGGGGGAAGGCACTGAAGCTTTCTTT CASSPQGEGTEAFF TRBJ1-1 TRBV18 once NA
TGTGCCAGCAGCGTTGAGACTAGCGGGAAGAACTACAATGAGCAGTTCTTC CASSVETSGKNYNEQFF TRBJ2-1 TRBV5-6 NA TRBD2
TGTGCCAGCAGCCAACCCGGGGGACCCTACGAGCAGTACTTC CASSQPGGPYEQYF TRBJ2-7 TRBV5-4 NA NA
TGTGCCAGCAGTATTACAGGGATAGGGCTCGGCTACACCTTC CASSITGIGLGYTF TRBJ1-2 TRBV25-1 NA NA
TGCGCCAGCAGCCAAGATCGGGGGAATACAGGTTCCACCTTC CASSQDRGNTGSTF TRBJ1-2 TRBV4-1 few NA
TGTGCCAGCAGTTTATCCCGGAGGGGAGAGACCCAGTACTTC CASSLSRRGETQYF TRBJ2-5 TRBV27 NA NA
TGCGCCAGCAGCTTGGGTTTCACTAGAACGACTAACTATGGCTACACCTTC CASSLGFTRTTNYGYTF TRBJ1-2 TRBV5-1 NA NA
TGCGCCAGCAGCTGGGGACAGGGCAATCAGCCCCAGCATTTT CASSWGQGNQPQHF TRBJ1-5 TRBV5-1 NA TRBD1
TGTGCCACCAGCAGAGGTGCGACTTCCCATACGCAGTATTTT CATSRGATSHTQYF TRBJ2-3 TRBV15 NA NA
TGTGCCAGCAGCTACAGGGCTGGGGCCAACGTCCTGACTTTC CASSYRAGANVLTF TRBJ2-6 TRBV2 NA NA
TGCGCCAGCAGCTTAATAGCGGGAGCCACCACCGGGGAGCTGTTTTTT CASSLIAGATTGELFF TRBJ2-2 TRBV5-1 NA TRBD2
TGTGCCAGCAGCCGAACGGGGACAGGGAACACCGGGGAGCTGTTTTTT CASSRTGTGNTGELFF TRBJ2-2 TRBV11-3 NA TRBD1